A selection of T cell receptor beta chains follows, all from one sample in a study of Tregs in tolerant kidney transplant recipients. Sequencing used immunoSEQ multiplex PCR; TCRdb keeps in-frame clones, though not all of them. The table has tens of thousands of clones, roughly nine tenths seen once; the top ten hold 0.39%. Here the sequenced sample was CD4+ T cells from blood, taken before the transplant. The receptors derive from a human donor who received a combined kidney and bone marrow transplant. Each CDR3 is given with its conserved first and last residue. D genes are given only for firm matches. Where a row states a size, it is once, few, many or the class of an expanded clone; other rows omit it.

d_call	v_call	clone_size	j_call	cdr3_aa	cdr3_nt
.	TRBV18	.	TRBJ2-2	CASSVMTGTLNTGELFF	TGTGCCAGCTCAGTAATGACCGGGACACTGAACACCGGGGAGCTGTTTTTT
.	TRBV28	.	TRBJ2-4	CASKGGGARRPNIQYF	TGTGCCAGCAAGGGAGGCGGGGCGCGAAGACCAAACATTCAGTACTTC
.	TRBV6-7	.	TRBJ1-2	CASSYSKGHRPGRYGYTF	TGTGCCAGCAGTTACTCGAAGGGACACCGGCCCGGGAGGTATGGCTACACCTTC
.	TRBV19	.	TRBJ1-5	CASIATGGPSPQHF	TGTGCCAGTATTGCAACAGGTGGCCCATCACCCCAGCATTTT
TRBD1	TRBV6-5	.	TRBJ2-7	CASRGQGFANEQYF	TGTGCCAGCAGGGGACAGGGTTTCGCCAACGAGCAGTACTTC
TRBD2	TRBV5-1	.	TRBJ2-1	CASSSLAGAYNEQFF	TGCGCCAGCAGCTCCCTAGCGGGAGCCTACAATGAGCAGTTCTTC
TRBD1	TRBV6-5	.	TRBJ2-7	CASRGQGKTYEQYF	TGTGCCAGCAGGGGACAGGGGAAGACCTACGAGCAGTACTTC
TRBD2	TRBV2	.	TRBJ2-6	CASSSGGRTF	TGTGCCAGCAGTAGCGGGGGGCGAACTTTC
TRBD1	TRBV23-1	.	TRBJ2-4	CASSHTGELAKNIQYF	TGCGCCAGCAGTCACACAGGGGAGCTAGCCAAAAACATTCAGTACTTC
TRBD2	TRBV4-1	.	TRBJ2-7	CASSQVLAGGPYEQYF	TGCGCCAGCAGCCAAGTCCTGGCGGGAGGGCCCTACGAGCAGTACTTC
.	TRBV7-3	.	TRBJ2-3	CASNIEGRSSTDTQYF	TGTGCCAGCAACATAGAGGGCAGGTCTAGCACAGATACGCAGTATTTT
.	TRBV6-6	.	TRBJ1-3	CASSYTQVTGNTIYF	TGTGCCAGCAGTTACACTCAGGTCACTGGAAACACCATATATTTT
.	TRBV29-1	.	TRBJ1-3	CSVEWSSGNTIYF	TGCAGCGTTGAATGGAGCTCTGGAAACACCATATATTTT
.	TRBV7-6	.	TRBJ2-1	CASSLPYPQGNEQFF	TGTGCCAGCAGCTTACCCTATCCTCAGGGCAATGAGCAGTTCTTC
TRBD2	TRBV2	.	TRBJ2-3	CASGTSGSTDTQYF	TGTGCCAGCGGGACTAGCGGGAGCACAGATACGCAGTATTTT
.	TRBV6-5	few	TRBJ2-7	CASSYSSGAYEQYF	TGTGCCAGCAGTTACTCCTCCGGGGCCTACGAGCAGTACTTC
TRBD2	TRBV6-1	.	TRBJ2-3	CASSSGRATDTQYF	TGTGCCAGCAGTAGCGGGAGGGCCACAGATACGCAGTATTTT
.	TRBV6-5	.	TRBJ1-1	CASMRGGDTEAFF	TGTGCCAGCATGAGAGGGGGGGACACTGAAGCTTTCTTT
.	TRBV4-2	.	TRBJ2-5	CASSFQLRGDPQETQYF	TGTGCCAGCAGCTTCCAGCTCCGAGGCGATCCCCAAGAGACCCAGTACTTC
.	TRBV6-5	.	TRBJ2-5	CASRKLPLPEETQYF	TGTGCCAGCAGAAAACTCCCCCTCCCGGAGGAGACCCAGTACTTC
.	TRBV7-9	.	TRBJ1-1	CASSLDTLYAEAFF	TGTGCCAGCAGCTTAGACACCCTTTACGCTGAAGCTTTCTTT
.	TRBV7-9	.	TRBJ2-7	CASSRSGSLFTEQYF	TGTGCCAGCAGCCGGTCAGGCTCCCTTTTTACGGAGCAGTACTTC
.	TRBV28	medium-sized	TRBJ1-5	CASSLPPRVSRNQPQHF	TGTGCCAGCAGTCTCCCCCCCCGGGTATCGCGCAATCAGCCCCAGCATTTT
.	TRBV23-1	.	TRBJ1-1	CASYLGAFF	TGCGCCAGCTACCTCGGGGCTTTCTTT
TRBD1	TRBV2	.	TRBJ1-2	CASQVGDRGDGYTF	TGTGCCAGCCAAGTGGGAGACAGGGGTGACGGCTACACCTTC
.	TRBV2	.	TRBJ2-7	CASSEAGSGGEQYF	TGTGCCAGCAGTGAAGCGGGCTCCGGGGGCGAGCAGTACTTC
TRBD1	TRBV15	.	TRBJ2-7	CATSRAQGYEQYF	TGTGCCACCAGCAGAGCACAGGGGTACGAGCAGTACTTC
TRBD1	TRBV25-1	.	TRBJ2-1	CASSEPDRGNEQFF	TGTGCCAGCAGTGAGCCGGACAGGGGGAATGAGCAGTTCTTC
.	TRBV18	once	TRBJ2-2	CASSPRLEDTGELFF	TGTGCCAGCTCACCAAGACTAGAGGACACCGGGGAGCTGTTTTTT
TRBD1	TRBV11-3	.	TRBJ2-1	CASSLVSGTDYNEQFF	TGTGCCAGCAGCTTAGTCTCCGGGACAGACTACAATGAGCAGTTCTTC
.	TRBV7-3	.	TRBJ2-7	CASSLNGGYYEQYF	TGTGCCAGCAGCTTAAATGGAGGGTACTACGAGCAGTACTTC
TRBD1	TRBV27	.	TRBJ2-1	CASSFAGTGSYNEQFF	TGTGCCAGCAGTTTCGCCGGGACAGGGTCCTACAATGAGCAGTTCTTC
.	TRBV28	few	TRBJ1-2	CASSRDNNYGYTF	TGTGCCAGCAGTCGGGACAATAACTATGGCTACACCTTC
.	TRBV7-8	.	TRBJ1-1	CASSLARLRKPTGNTEAFF	TGTGCCAGCAGCTTAGCGCGGTTGCGGAAACCTACTGGGAACACTGAAGCTTTCTTT
TRBD1	TRBV29-1	.	TRBJ2-7	CSVTTGGTTYEQYF	TGCAGCGTTACCACAGGGGGCACAACCTACGAGCAGTACTTC
.	TRBV28	.	TRBJ2-7	CASSSVHEQYF	TGTGCCAGCAGTTCCGTTCACGAGCAGTACTTC
TRBD1	TRBV2	once	TRBJ1-1	CASSSDRGTEAFF	TGTGCCAGCAGTTCAGACAGGGGTACTGAAGCTTTCTTT
TRBD2	TRBV30	.	TRBJ2-1	CAWSLAGGLSNEQFF	TGTGCCTGGAGTCTAGCGGGAGGGCTTAGCAATGAGCAGTTCTTC
TRBD1	TRBV7-2	.	TRBJ2-3	CASSQNSGQGTDTQYF	TGTGCCAGCAGTCAAAACTCGGGACAGGGCACAGATACGCAGTATTTT
.	TRBV30	.	TRBJ1-4	CAWSEDRRNEKLFF	TGTGCCTGGAGCGAAGACAGGAGGAATGAAAAACTGTTTTTT
.	TRBV19	once	TRBJ1-1	CASGGGLGSEAFF	TGTGCCAGCGGGGGGGGGCTGGGTTCTGAAGCTTTCTTT
.	TRBV9	.	TRBJ2-3	CASSPRGSGNTDTQYF	TGTGCCAGCAGCCCAAGGGGGAGCGGGAACACAGATACGCAGTATTTT
.	TRBV2	once	TRBJ1-1	CASTYSMNTEAFF	TGTGCCAGCACCTACAGCATGAACACTGAAGCTTTCTTT
.	TRBV11-2	.	TRBJ2-7	CASSLTLGVYEQYF	TGTGCCAGCAGCTTAACCTTAGGGGTCTACGAGCAGTACTTC
.	TRBV30	.	TRBJ2-3	CAWSGPGTPRPTDTQYF	TGTGCCTGGAGTGGCCCCGGGACACCGAGACCCACAGATACGCAGTATTTT
TRBD2	TRBV4-3	.	TRBJ2-7	CASSQDGTSSYEQYF	TGCGCCAGCAGCCAAGATGGGACTAGCTCCTACGAGCAGTACTTC
.	TRBV2	.	TRBJ2-7	CASSEQAVGVVEQYF	TGTGCCAGCAGTGAACAGGCGGTAGGGGTGGTCGAGCAGTACTTC
TRBD2	TRBV6-6	.	TRBJ2-2	CASTTREGGPGELFF	TGTGCCAGCACCACCCGGGAGGGTGGGCCCGGGGAGCTGTTTTTT
.	TRBV19	.	TRBJ1-2	CATFDEVYGYTF	TGTGCCACCTTTGACGAGGTCTATGGCTACACCTTC
TRBD1	TRBV19	.	TRBJ2-4	CASSGTGEAKNIQYF	TGTGCCAGTAGTGGGACAGGGGAAGCCAAAAACATTCAGTACTTC
.	TRBV27	.	TRBJ1-1	CASSSLGSTEAFF	TGTGCCAGCAGTTCACTTGGGAGCACTGAAGCTTTCTTT
TRBD1	TRBV5-4	.	TRBJ2-3	CASSRDRNTDTQYF	TGTGCCAGCAGCCGGGACAGGAACACAGATACGCAGTATTTT
TRBD1	TRBV7-9	once	TRBJ1-5	CASSSPQTGQGISQPQHF	TGTGCCAGCAGCTCGCCTCAAACGGGACAGGGGATCTCTCAGCCCCAGCATTTT
TRBD2	TRBV28	.	TRBJ2-7	CASSLSQTSVAEQYF	TGTGCCAGCAGTTTATCCCAGACTAGCGTTGCCGAGCAGTACTTC
.	TRBV7-9	.	TRBJ2-3	CASTKGPDTQYF	TGTGCCAGCACCAAGGGGCCAGATACGCAGTATTTT
TRBD1	TRBV5-6	few	TRBJ2-7	CASSLGQGAYEQYF	TGTGCCAGCAGCTTGGGGCAGGGGGCCTACGAGCAGTACTTC
.	TRBV19	.	TRBJ1-5	CASSQGLNQPQHF	TGTGCCAGTAGCCAGGGACTCAATCAGCCCCAGCATTTT
.	TRBV18	once	TRBJ2-7	CASSPNAEGEQYF	TGTGCCAGCTCACCGAATGCGGAGGGGGAGCAGTACTTC
TRBD2	TRBV5-4	.	TRBJ2-1	CASSPTSGSSYNEQFF	TGTGCCAGCAGTCCGACTAGCGGGAGCTCGTACAATGAGCAGTTCTTC
.	TRBV13	.	TRBJ2-7	CASSQEIKRSPYEQYF	TGTGCCAGCAGCCAGGAAATTAAGCGGAGCCCCTACGAGCAGTACTTC